What follows describes a single T cell receptor beta chain. In its sample, this clonotype was seen a few times. The antigen this receptor binds is unknown. No much larger clone exists at a distance of one base, and base qualities are not known. This sample was included in a study of T cell repertoires in cytomegalovirus infection (dated by TCRdb to about 2019). At the level of the whole study: Donor HLA type was relevant to the analysis, because carriage of CMV infection together with the matching HLA type was indicated by public TCR beta signatures. Broader findings and caveats from the paper: In the ex vivo response, HLA-C-restricted CMV-specific TCR beta clonotypes were dominant, and in two of eight donors the single most frequent clonotype came from this HLA-C-restricted group. In both this cohort and an independent cohort of several hundred donors, the cumulative frequency of public TCR beta family members distinguished carriers of CMV infection plus the relevant HLA type.

Sequencing was performed on an Illumina HiSeq 1500. The raw public reads went through TCRdb reprocessing: fastp at Q25, MiXCR clone calling, in-frame beta chains kept. Under each unique CDR3 protein, matching rows form one entry showing the most common genes and DNA. For this sample there are around 130,000 distinct CDR3 sequences; roughly 25% appear just once. Roughly 35% of the sample comes from the top ten. The junction shows trimming of 4 bases on V and 4 bases on J, plus 18 bases between the germline ends. The CDR3, from cysteine to phenylalanine, totals 16 residues. The retained sequence is limited to the CDR3, 48 bases, with the frame set at the first base. From the germline V gene, CDR1 is SGHTS and CDR2 is YDEGEE.

The rearranged segments are TRBV5-8 and TRBJ2-1, and perhaps TRBD2 as D gene, on 5 matching bases. This receptor was taken from a human donor in good health (CMV status not recorded). Some clones in this sample may be carry-over from other donors' samples. The sample consisted of PBMCs, sequenced either directly or after in vitro stimulation (not recorded which). The DNA reads TGTGCCAGCAGCCCGGGGAATTGGGAGAATTACAATGAGCAGTTCTTC. Protein translation: CASSPGNWENYNEQFF. The CDR3, completed at both ends by the reference TRBV5-8 and TRBJ2-1 genes, gives the full variable domain EAGVTQSPTHLIKTRGQQATLRCSPISGHTSVYWYQQALGLGLQFLLWYDEGEERNRGNFPPRFSGRQFPNYSSELNVNALELEDSALYLCASSPGNWENYNEQFFGPGTRLTVL.